This entry lists 24 T cell receptor beta chains sequenced from one sample in a study of beta chain features in type 1 diabetes (dated by TCRdb to about 2018). The library was made by the immunoSEQ multiplex PCR assay. All of the isolated RNA was reverse transcribed with the High Capacity cDNA Reverse Transcription Kit, so expressed TCRB transcripts were sequenced. Sourced from immuneACCESS, this table was stored by TCRdb with only in-frame sequences that have V and J called. A share of the clones is absent; for the studies checked, an unresolved V gene accounts for under half, and the remainder has no known explanation. The sample contains around 310,000 clones, approximately 11% of them found a single time. The ten largest clones capture over 0.015% of the sample. Sequenced input: naive CD4+ T cells from blood. Interpreted using the paper, the cell subset or site label stands for: true naive CD4+ T cells. Receptors originate from a woman between 25 and 40 years old in good health.

V gene TRBV11-1 combines with J gene TRBJ1-1, with D uncertain. The CDR3 extends over 13 amino acids. Germline CDR1 is SGHAT and CDR2 is FQDESV (reference sequence). V lost 6 bases, J lost 5 bases, and 13 bases lay in between. CDR3 sequence: CASRGSWITEAFF. In DNA, the CDR3 is TGTGCCAGCAGGGGCTCATGGATAACTGAAGCTTTCTTT.

This chain joins TRBV7-9 and TRBJ2-7; 11 positions agree with TRBD2. Germline V CDR1 and CDR2: SEHNR, FQNEAQ (reference sequence). The CDR3 is 15 residues long. V gave up 3 bases and J gave up 1 base; unmatched junction bases: 2. The CDR3 DNA follows: TGTGCCAGCAGCTTGTGGACTAGCGGGTCCTACGAGCAGTACTTC. Translated, it gives CASSLWTSGSYEQYF. The entire variable domain, with the rest obtained from reference TRBV7-9 and TRBJ2-7, is as follows: DTGVSQNPRHKITKRGQNVTFRCDPISEHNRLYWYRQTLGQGPEFLTYFQNEAQLEKSRLLSDRFSAERPKGSFSTLEIQRTEQGDSAMYLCASSLWTSGSYEQYFGPGTRLTVT.

This chain connects TRBV18 to TRBJ2-3; 7 nucleotides match TRBD2. The CDR3 has 13 amino acids. J lost 4 bases, V lost 2 bases, and 0 bases had no gene match. Germline assignment: CDR1 KGHSH and CDR2 LQKENI. The CDR3 loop is CASSPAGADTQYF. CDR3 nucleotide sequence: TGTGCCAGCTCACCAGCGGGAGCAGATACGCAGTATTTT.

The chain uses TRBV7-8 and TRBJ1-1; D call uncertain. The CDR3 sequence is 12 residues long. Germline assignment: CDR1 SGHVS and CDR2 FQNEAQ. The V end was cut by 2 bases, the J end by 2 bases, with 3 bases between. The CDR3 nucleotides read TGTGCCAGCAGCTTAACTAACACTGAAGCTTTCTTT. Protein sequence: CASSLTNTEAFF.

This clone occurred a few times. V and J are TRBV15 and TRBJ2-7, with 9 bases that match TRBD1. The CDR3 loop spans 17 amino acids. Germline V lookup: CDR1 LNHNV, CDR2 YYDKDF (reference sequence). The V gene end was trimmed by 0 bases and the J gene end by 2 bases; junction bases not matched to a gene: 8. In DNA form, the CDR3 reads TGTGCCACCAGCAGAGAGGGTCCGGGACAGGGACCCTACGAGCAGTACTTC. This translates into CATSREGPGQGPYEQYF.

The chain links TRBV7-8 to TRBJ1-2, with 11 bases lining up with TRBD1. CDR3 length equals 15 residues. Losses at the gene ends were 2 bases for V and 2 bases for J; bases not matched to a gene: 1. The V gene's germline CDR1 is SGHVS and CDR2 FQNEAQ. The CDR3 DNA sequence: TGTGCCAGCAGCTTAAGGACAGGGGGCAACTATGGCTACACCTTC. Protein sequence: CASSLRTGGNYGYTF. Together with reference TRBV7-8 and TRBJ1-2, the CDR3 gives the full variable domain: GAGVSQSPRYKVAKRGQDVALRCDPISGHVSLFWYQQALGQGPEFLTYFQNEAQLDKSGLPSDRFFAERPEGSVSTLKIQRTQQEDSAVYLCASSLRTGGNYGYTFGSGTRLTVV.

The chain employs TRBV28 and TRBJ1-2; 11 bases are shared with TRBD1. V shed 5 bases, J shed 8 bases, and the junction held 13 bases outside the gene matches. The CDR3 covers 16 residues. Per germline, CDR1 MDHEN and CDR2 SYDVKM. In DNA form, the CDR3 reads TGTGCCAGCAGTCCCGGACAGGGGGCCCACCCTAAGGGCTACACCTTC. Residues: CASSPGQGAHPKGYTF.

This clone was counted a few times. The V call is TRBV5-1, the J call TRBJ2-7, with a possible D match to TRBD2 (6 bases). Germline V gene lookup returns CDR1 SGHRS and CDR2 YFSETQ. The length of the CDR3 is 15 residues. V gave up 5 bases and J gave up 0 bases, with 15 bases separating them. The DNA for the CDR3 is TGCGCCAGCAGGGGGGGAACAGCGATCTCCTACGAGCAGTACTTC. Its translation is CASRGGTAISYEQYF.

The chain couples TRBV2 to TRBJ2-1, with TRBD2 identical over 7 bases. CDR3 length: 15 residues. The trim removed 1 base at V and 3 bases at J, leaving 3 bases unmatched. Germline V gene sequence: CDR1 SNHLY, CDR2 FYNNEI. The CDR3 loop reads CASSEEASGYNEQFF. CDR3 in DNA: TGTGCCAGCAGTGAAGAAGCTAGCGGCTACAATGAGCAGTTCTTC.

The V and J genes are TRBV4-2 and TRBJ1-2; D remains ambiguous. This CDR3 is 14 amino acids long. With 0 bases removed from V and 4 bases from J, the gap between germline ends came to 9 bases. Germline loops: CDR1 LGHNA, CDR2 YNFKEQ. The CDR3 loop reads CASSQDGESYGYTF. CDR3 nucleotide sequence: TGTGCCAGCAGCCAAGACGGAGAATCCTATGGCTACACCTTC.

The V and J genes are TRBV13 and TRBJ2-3; possible D gene TRBD1, 5 bases. From germline, CDR1 is PRHDT and CDR2 FYEKMQ (reference sequence). CDR3 length: 14 amino acids. Trimming shortened V by 8 bases and J by 2 bases, and 14 bases separated the two germline ends. CDR3 in amino acids: CASGRNGATDTQYF. In DNA, the CDR3 is TGTGCCAGCGGACGGAATGGGGCCACAGATACGCAGTATTTT.

The chain employs TRBV4-1 and TRBJ1-4, with TRBD1 identical over 9 bases. This CDR3 comprises 14 residues. J was trimmed by 7 bases and V by 5 bases; bases with no gene match: 5. The germline gives CDR1 MGHRA, CDR2 YSYEKL. In nucleotides, the CDR3 is TGCGCCAGCAGCGGGACAGGGCCTGGTGAAAAACTGTTTTTT. Translated, it gives CASSGTGPGEKLFF.

This clone was seen a few times. This rearrangement joins TRBV28 to TRBJ2-1; TRBD2 might be the D (6 bases). This CDR3 is built from 16 residues. V was clipped by 3 bases and J by 6 bases, with 18 bases between them. In germline, CDR1 is MDHEN, CDR2 SYDVKM. The CDR3 here is CASSLVEGIILNEQFF. CDR3 DNA sequence: TGTGCCAGCAGTTTGGTGGAGGGAATAATCCTCAATGAGCAGTTCTTC. The full variable domain, its missing parts supplied by reference TRBV28 and TRBJ2-1, is DVKVTQSSRYLVKRTGEKVFLECVQDMDHENMFWYRQDPGLGLRLIYFSYDVKMKEKGDIPEGYSVSREKKERFSLILESASTNQTSMYLCASSLVEGIILNEQFFGPGTRLTVL.

This clone was counted many times. The chain carries TRBV15 and TRBJ2-3, with D uncertain. From germline, CDR1 is LNHNV and CDR2 YYDKDF (reference sequence). V gave up 1 base and J gave up 4 bases, with 3 bases separating them. CDR3 size: 12 residues. The CDR3 DNA reads TGTGCCACCAGCAGAGGGCCAGATACGCAGTATTTT. Protein sequence: CATSRGPDTQYF.

This clone was detected a few times. The V gene is TRBV5-4, the J gene TRBJ2-1; 9 bases are shared with TRBD2. Germline loops: CDR1 SGHNT, CDR2 YYREEE (reference sequence). This CDR3 contains 15 residues. Trimming cost V 0 bases and J 6 bases; bases outside gene matches: 4. This CDR3 is CASSLGGTSPNEQFF. The CDR3 DNA reads TGTGCCAGCAGCTTGGGGGGGACTAGCCCCAATGAGCAGTTCTTC.

This clone has a handful of counts. The rearrangement joins TRBV29-1 to TRBJ1-1, with D possibly TRBD1 on 5 matching bases. The CDR3 covers 12 residues. CDR1 is SQVTM, CDR2 ANQGSEA, per germline. V lost 4 bases to trimming and J lost 6 bases, with 12 bases between them. In DNA form, the CDR3 reads TGCAGCGTTGCCCCGCAGGGCGCTGAAGCTTTCTTT. This gives the protein CSVAPQGAEAFF.

The chain uses TRBV6-5 and TRBJ2-7; the match to TRBD2 covers 9 bases. V shed 6 bases and J 4 bases; nucleotides not matched to a gene: 10. There are 15 residues in the CDR3. Germline assignment: CDR1 MNHEY and CDR2 SVGAGI. The CDR3, as DNA: TGTGCCAGCAGCCTTGGGACTAGCACGGGATACGAGCAGTACTTC. This sequence encodes CASSLGTSTGYEQYF.

This clone has only a few counts. The chain combines TRBV5-1 with TRBJ2-7, with 9 positions matching TRBD1. The CDR3 has 15 residues. Germline V gene lookup returns CDR1 SGHRS and CDR2 YFSETQ. Losses at the gene ends were 6 bases for V and 1 base for J; bases not matched to a gene: 8. The CDR3 loop is CASNLGGTGSYEQYF. Here the CDR3 DNA reads TGCGCCAGCAACCTTGGGGGGACAGGGTCCTACGAGCAGTACTTC.

This clone was seen more than once but under ten times. This chain uses TRBV7-2 with TRBJ2-7; 9 nucleotides align to TRBD2. Looked up from germline, CDR1 is SGHTA and CDR2 is FQGNSA. The junction had 4 bases not matched to a gene; V was cut back by 0 bases and J by 1 base. The CDR3 has 16 residues. CDR3 coding DNA: TGTGCCAGCAGCTTAGCTAATAGCGGGAGATCCTACGAGCAGTACTTC. Its translation is CASSLANSGRSYEQYF.

The rearrangement joins TRBV30 to TRBJ2-1; tentatively, D is TRBD1 (6 bases). Germline V CDR1 and CDR2: GTSNPN, SVGIG (reference sequence). The CDR3 loop spans 16 amino acids. Trimming took 1 base from V and 2 from J, leaving 15 bases between them. DNA for the CDR3: TGTGCCTGGAGTGCGGTAGGGGGAGTAACCTACAATGAGCAGTTCTTC. As protein: CAWSAVGGVTYNEQFF.

This chain uses TRBV9 with TRBJ1-1; D not certain. Germline V CDR1 and CDR2: SGDLS, YYNGEE. There are 13 residues in the CDR3. V gave up 0 bases and J gave up 2 bases, with 5 bases separating them. The chain's CDR3 is CASSVATNTEAFF. In DNA, the CDR3 is TGTGCCAGCAGCGTAGCCACTAACACTGAAGCTTTCTTT.

This sequence joins TRBV9 and TRBJ2-6; TRBD1 agrees at 8 bases. The germline V gene encodes CDR1 SGDLS and CDR2 YYNGEE. J gave up 0 bases and V 4 bases, and 15 bases lay outside the gene matches. CDR3 size: 20 residues. The CDR3 DNA is TGTGCCAGCAGCAGTCGCGTTAGACAGGGGTTAGGCTCTGGGGCCAACGTCCTGACTTTC. This codes for CASSSRVRQGLGSGANVLTF.

The chain couples TRBV27 to TRBJ2-1; D is possibly TRBD2 (6 bases). This CDR3 has 16 residues. With 4 bases removed from V and 4 bases from J, the gap between germline ends came to 17 bases. Germline CDR1 MNHEY, CDR2 SMNVEV (reference sequence). CDR3 protein: CASSSPGTSRYNEQFF. The CDR3 nucleotides read TGTGCCAGCAGTTCACCCGGAACTAGCCGATACAATGAGCAGTTCTTC.

The sample holds a few counts of this clone. The chain couples TRBV27 to TRBJ1-2, with 7 bases aligning to TRBD1. Germline V gives CDR1 MNHEY, CDR2 SMNVEV (reference sequence). The CDR3 is 13 residues long. Trimming removed 6 bases from V and 0 bases from J; junction bases left unmatched: 1. The CDR3 loop reads CASRGQPNYGYTF. The CDR3 bases are TGTGCCAGCAGGGGACAGCCTAACTATGGCTACACCTTC.